The 5 T cell receptor beta chains below come from one sample, sequenced in a study of shared clonotypes between healthy human individuals. TCRdb's table, derived via immunoSEQ multiplex PCR, lists solely in-frame clones and lacks some. The top ten clones hold approximately 0.12% of a sample with around 600,000 clones, about 95% of them seen once. In the naive CD8 group, cells lacked CD45RO and were positively selected for CCR7, so terminally differentiated effector memory CD45RA+ cells were left out. The sequenced sample was naive CD8+ T cells sorted from blood. All receptors come from a woman aged 30 to 39 in good health.

The chain combines TRBV9 with TRBJ2-7; 9 bases match TRBD2. V lost 4 bases and J lost 3; bases outside the gene matches: 8. The CDR3 is 15 amino acids. CDR1 and CDR2 (germline): SGDLS, YYNGEE. In nucleotides, the CDR3 is TGTGCCAGCAGCTCGACTAGCGGAATAGGCTACGAGCAGTACTTC. Translated: CASSSTSGIGYEQYF.

The rearrangement joins TRBV29-1 to TRBJ2-5, with D possibly being TRBD2 (5 bases). The germline V and J ends were trimmed by 3 bases and 5 bases, with 16 bases remaining between them. This CDR3 has 14 amino acids. Germline V lookup: CDR1 SQVTM, CDR2 ANQGSEA. The CDR3 sequence is CSVDFGRAVETQYF. In nucleotides, the CDR3 is TGCAGCGTTGATTTTGGGCGGGCCGTGGAGACCCAGTACTTC. Filled out from reference TRBV29-1 and TRBJ2-5, the complete variable domain reads SAVISQKPSRDICQRGTSLTIQCQVDSQVTMMFWYRQQPGQSLTLIATANQGSEATYESGFVIDKFPISRPNLTFSTLTVSNMSPEDSSIYLCSVDFGRAVETQYFGPGTRLLVL.

V usage is TRBV7-9 and J usage is TRBJ1-4, with D tentatively TRBD1 (6 bases). The V end lost 5 bases, the J end lost 8 bases, and 21 bases lay between the germline ends. CDR1 is SEHNR and CDR2 is FQNEAQ in the germline V gene (reference sequence). The CDR3 length is 16 residues. The DNA of the CDR3 is TGTGCCAGCAGCCCCGAAGGGGGGTTAGTTTACGAAAAACTGTTTTTT. Residues: CASSPEGGLVYEKLFF.

V is TRBV6-6 and J is TRBJ2-1; 14 bases are a match to TRBD2. This CDR3 has 15 amino acids. J lost 5 bases, V lost 6 bases, and 3 bases had no gene match. In germline, CDR1 is MNHNY, CDR2 SVGAGI (reference sequence). CDR3 protein: CASRSGLAGDNEQFF. The CDR3 DNA reads as TGTGCCAGCAGGTCGGGACTAGCGGGGGACAATGAGCAGTTCTTC.

The CDR3 nucleotides read TGTGCCAGCAGCAACAGGTACGAGCAGTACTTC. Its protein product is CASSNRYEQYF. The V gene is TRBV27, the J gene TRBJ2-7; tentatively, D is TRBD1 (5 bases). Trimming pared 6 bases from V and 4 bases from J, leaving 7 bases between. There are 11 residues in the CDR3. Germline V gene sequence: CDR1 MNHEY, CDR2 SMNVEV (reference sequence).